This TCR beta chain was recovered during a study of CD4 T cells in relation to SARS-CoV-2 and coronaviruses. Across the whole study: The negative reference was HIV-1 Nef peptide pool or peptide-free culture. Study outcomes and limitations: SARS-CoV-2-driven expansion was significantly weaker in crossreactive than monoreactive clones.

Worth noting for this clone: Its antigen is unknown.

Unexposed donor CD4+ T cells date from about 2011-2018, before the COVID-19 pandemic. CD4+ T cells were isolated from the cells after around eleven days of culture. Sequenced by immunoSEQ multiplex PCR; TCRdb stores in-frame clones only, minus some. The top ten clones hold about a fifth of a sample with about 25,000 clones, about three quarters of them seen once. Specimen: CD4+ T cells from PBMCs, cultured in vitro. The sequence derives from a human donor in good health.

The CDR3 loop is CASSETYRDEQYF. The CDR3 nucleotides are TGTGCCAGCAGTGAGACATACAGGGACGAGCAGTACTTC. This chain links TRBV6-1 with TRBJ2-7, with D possibly matching TRBD1 (6 bases). The CDR3 is 13 residues long. V shed 3 bases and J shed 5 bases, with 11 bases lying between them. CDR1 MNHNS and CDR2 SASEGT come from the germline V gene.